The rows below give T cell receptor beta chains drawn from one sample of a study of cytomegalovirus exposure and HLA in healthy donors. TCRdb's table, derived via immunoSEQ multiplex PCR, lists solely in-frame clones and lacks some. The table has 150,000 to 200,000 clones, roughly 10% seen once. Sample: PBMCs. These receptor sequences come from a woman aged 25-40 years in good health and CMV-seropositive. Each CDR3 is given with its conserved first and last residue. Fields, in order: clone size, J gene, V gene, D gene, CDR3 DNA, CDR3 protein. D genes are given only for firm matches. Part of the rows lack a size; the others show once, few, many or a class for expanded clones.

clone size: few
J gene: TRBJ2-7
V gene: TRBV11-2
D gene: NA
CDR3 DNA: TGTGCCAGCAGCTTAGGGCTGGCCTACGAGCAGTACTTC
CDR3 protein: CASSLGLAYEQYF

clone size: NA
J gene: TRBJ2-2
V gene: TRBV5-1
D gene: TRBD1
CDR3 DNA: TGCGCCAGCAGCCTTGGGACAGGGTTTTCCGGGGAGCTGTTTTTT
CDR3 protein: CASSLGTGFSGELFF

clone size: NA
J gene: TRBJ1-1
V gene: TRBV5-1
D gene: NA
CDR3 DNA: TGCGCCAGCAGCGACGACAGGAACACTGAAGCTTTCTTT
CDR3 protein: CASSDDRNTEAFF

clone size: NA
J gene: TRBJ2-2
V gene: TRBV9
D gene: TRBD1
CDR3 DNA: TGTGCCAGCAGCCCCGGACAGGATACCGGGGAGCTGTTTTTT
CDR3 protein: CASSPGQDTGELFF

clone size: NA
J gene: TRBJ1-1
V gene: TRBV29-1
D gene: NA
CDR3 DNA: TGCAGCGTTGACGGAGGGACGCCTAATGAAGCTTTCTTT
CDR3 protein: CSVDGGTPNEAFF

clone size: NA
J gene: TRBJ1-6
V gene: TRBV5-1
D gene: TRBD1
CDR3 DNA: TGCGCCAGCAGCCTCTATACCGGGACAGGGAGCTCACCCCTCCACTTT
CDR3 protein: CASSLYTGTGSSPLHF

clone size: few
J gene: TRBJ1-5
V gene: TRBV18
D gene: NA
CDR3 DNA: TGTGCCAGCTCACCGGCAGGGGGCAATCAGCCCCAGCATTTT
CDR3 protein: CASSPAGGNQPQHF

clone size: few
J gene: TRBJ1-4
V gene: TRBV5-8
D gene: NA
CDR3 DNA: TGTGCCAGCAGCTCCGGACATGTCTTGGTTTTT
CDR3 protein: CASSSGHVLVF

clone size: few
J gene: TRBJ1-2
V gene: TRBV7-9
D gene: TRBD1
CDR3 DNA: TGTGCCAGCAGCCTTGGACAGGGAGAAGGAGGCTACACCTTC
CDR3 protein: CASSLGQGEGGYTF

clone size: NA
J gene: TRBJ2-1
V gene: TRBV2
D gene: TRBD2
CDR3 DNA: TGTGCCAGCAGTGACCCGACTAGCGGGTCATACAATGAGCAGTTCTTC
CDR3 protein: CASSDPTSGSYNEQFF

clone size: NA
J gene: TRBJ1-5
V gene: TRBV5-1
D gene: TRBD1
CDR3 DNA: TGCGCCAGCAGCCCCAGGGGGGATAGCAATCAGCCCCAGCATTTT
CDR3 protein: CASSPRGDSNQPQHF

clone size: NA
J gene: TRBJ2-7
V gene: TRBV6-6
D gene: TRBD2
CDR3 DNA: TGTGCCAGCAGTGCAACTAGCGGGCGTAACGAGCAGTACTTC
CDR3 protein: CASSATSGRNEQYF

clone size: NA
J gene: TRBJ2-3
V gene: TRBV14
D gene: TRBD2
CDR3 DNA: TGTGCCAGCAGCCGGACATGGGAATATAGCGGGGGCCACACAGATACGCAGTATTTT
CDR3 protein: CASSRTWEYSGGHTDTQYF

clone size: NA
J gene: TRBJ2-3
V gene: TRBV5-1
D gene: TRBD2
CDR3 DNA: TGCGCCAGCAGCGCGGGGGACTACGAACCCACAGATACGCAGTATTTT
CDR3 protein: CASSAGDYEPTDTQYF

clone size: few
J gene: TRBJ2-2
V gene: TRBV6-6
D gene: NA
CDR3 DNA: TGTGCCAGTATGGAGGTGTCGGGGGAGCTGTTTTTT
CDR3 protein: CASMEVSGELFF

clone size: NA
J gene: TRBJ2-2
V gene: TRBV5-8
D gene: TRBD2
CDR3 DNA: TGTGCCAGCAGCTTGATGATAGCGGGGGTCTGGAACACCGGGGAGCTGTTTTTT
CDR3 protein: CASSLMIAGVWNTGELFF

clone size: few
J gene: TRBJ2-5
V gene: TRBV5-1
D gene: NA
CDR3 DNA: TGCGCCAGCAGCGCAAGGGGAATAGTTGAGACCCAGTACTTC
CDR3 protein: CASSARGIVETQYF

clone size: NA
J gene: TRBJ2-5
V gene: TRBV7-3
D gene: NA
CDR3 DNA: TGTGCCAGCAGCTTAAACAACCAAGAGACCCAGTACTTC
CDR3 protein: CASSLNNQETQYF

clone size: few
J gene: TRBJ2-3
V gene: TRBV5-6
D gene: NA
CDR3 DNA: TGTGCCAGCAGCTTGAGGAGGCCGGACGTTTGGTCCACAGATACGCAGTATTTT
CDR3 protein: CASSLRRPDVWSTDTQYF

clone size: few
J gene: TRBJ2-5
V gene: TRBV6-1
D gene: NA
CDR3 DNA: TGTGCCAGCAGTGAAGGGTGGGGGCTGAAACAGACCCAGTACTTC
CDR3 protein: CASSEGWGLKQTQYF

clone size: few
J gene: TRBJ2-1
V gene: TRBV15
D gene: NA
CDR3 DNA: TGTGCCACCAGCAGAGATCCTGGGGGGTACCGGGGCAATGAGCAGTTCTTC
CDR3 protein: CATSRDPGGYRGNEQFF

clone size: few
J gene: TRBJ2-1
V gene: TRBV15
D gene: TRBD2
CDR3 DNA: TGTGCCACCAGCAGAGACGTAGCGGGAGGGGAGCAGTTCTTC
CDR3 protein: CATSRDVAGGEQFF

clone size: NA
J gene: TRBJ2-2
V gene: TRBV7-9
D gene: NA
CDR3 DNA: TGTGCCAGCAGCCTGACAGATTCGAACACCGGGGAGCTGTTTTTT
CDR3 protein: CASSLTDSNTGELFF

clone size: few
J gene: TRBJ1-1
V gene: TRBV18
D gene: TRBD1
CDR3 DNA: TGTGCCAGCTCAGGGACAGGGAGCACTGAAGCTTTCTTT
CDR3 protein: CASSGTGSTEAFF

clone size: NA
J gene: TRBJ1-2
V gene: TRBV6-1
D gene: NA
CDR3 DNA: TGTGCCAGCAGTGAACAACGGACTATCTATGGCTACACCTTC
CDR3 protein: CASSEQRTIYGYTF

clone size: NA
J gene: TRBJ2-7
V gene: TRBV14
D gene: NA
CDR3 DNA: TGTGCCAGCAGCCGCCAGGGATACGAGCAGTACTTC
CDR3 protein: CASSRQGYEQYF

clone size: NA
J gene: TRBJ1-5
V gene: TRBV4-1
D gene: NA
CDR3 DNA: TGCGCCAGCAGCCACCAGGGTATTAATCAGCCCCAGCATTTT
CDR3 protein: CASSHQGINQPQHF

clone size: few
J gene: TRBJ1-1
V gene: TRBV5-1
D gene: TRBD1
CDR3 DNA: TGCGCCAGCAGGGGGGCAGGGGGGAAAACTGAAGCTTTCTTT
CDR3 protein: CASRGAGGKTEAFF

clone size: NA
J gene: TRBJ2-2
V gene: TRBV19
D gene: NA
CDR3 DNA: TGTGCCAGTAGTATGGCCCGGACAGTTATCACCGGGGAGCTGTTTTTT
CDR3 protein: CASSMARTVITGELFF